This TCR beta chain was recovered during a study of blood T cell repertoires in COVID-19. About the research overall: Collection of acute and convalescent COVID-19 samples took place in the United States, Italy and Spain. PBMCs, B-cell-depleted T cells, or T cells provided the cDNA or gDNA that made up the material.

Per the study methods: Quantification of nucleated cells was approximated via reference gene primer amplification. Only in-frame clones appear in the TCRdb table, and some are missing; sequencing was by immunoSEQ multiplex PCR. The V and J calls and clone size come from that table; D and trimming were worked out from the DNA. Found here are roughly 100,000 clones, about nine tenths of them singletons; the top ten hold 17%. This CDR3 comprises 13 residues. Germline V gene lookup returns CDR1 MNHEY and CDR2 SVGAGI. The V gene lost 8 bases and the J gene lost 5 bases, with 15 bases spanning the gap. This clone was found once.

The sequence was obtained from a man in his fifties with acute or convalescent COVID-19. The chain links TRBV6-5 to TRBJ1-2; D is undetermined. Sequencing used peripheral blood. The CDR3 loop is CASFLPELYGYTF. CDR3 DNA sequence: TGTGCCAGCTTCCTACCTGAGCTATATGGCTACACCTTC.